This TCR beta chain was sequenced in a study of blood T cell repertoires in COVID-19. Authors' analysis steps: Nucleated cell counts were estimated from reference gene primer amplification. Clones were sequenced by immunoSEQ multiplex PCR, and TCRdb holds only the in-frame ones, with some missing. V and J calls and clone size are those listed in that table; D and trimming were worked out from the DNA. This repertoire shows approximately 220,000 clones, approximately 82% found once; its top ten account for about 8.1%. V gave up 5 bases and J gave up 8 bases; unmatched junction bases: 3. From germline, CDR1 is KGHDR and CDR2 SFDVKD. The CDR3 covers 13 residues.

Sequenced sample: peripheral blood. The J gene is TRBJ2-4, the V gene TRBV24-1, with 9 positions matching TRBD1. The sequence was obtained from a woman between 45 and 65 years old with acute or convalescent COVID-19. The CDR3 protein is CATSGQGGDIQYF. The CDR3 DNA is TGTGCCACCAGTGGACAGGGGGGTGACATTCAGTACTTC.